Listed below are T cell receptor beta chains from one sample, sequenced in a study of T cell responses to AZD1222 COVID-19 vaccine. Profiled with immunoSEQ multiplex PCR; TCRdb holds only in-frame clones, not every one. The data show around 260,000 clones, approximately 93% seen once. This specimen was peripheral blood, taken on day 0 of AZD1222 vaccination. Receptors originate from an adult in good health. Each CDR3 is given with its conserved first and last residue. Fields, in order: V gene, J gene, D gene, clone size, CDR3 DNA, CDR3 protein. The D gene is left open where the match is weak. Size values are once, few and many counts, or a class for expanded clones, and some rows have none.

V gene: TRBV9
J gene: TRBJ1-1
D gene: .
clone size: .
CDR3 DNA: TGTGCCAGCAGCGGAGGGGGACCAGGATGGCACACTGAAGCTTTCTTT
CDR3 protein: CASSGGGPGWHTEAFF

V gene: TRBV29-1
J gene: TRBJ2-7
D gene: TRBD1
clone size: .
CDR3 DNA: TGCAGCGCCAGGACAGGATACGAGCAGTACTTC
CDR3 protein: CSARTGYEQYF

V gene: TRBV25-1
J gene: TRBJ2-1
D gene: TRBD1
clone size: .
CDR3 DNA: TGTGCCAGCAGCGAGAATCCCCGGGACAGGGGGGTCAATGAGCAGTTCTTC
CDR3 protein: CASSENPRDRGVNEQFF

V gene: TRBV15
J gene: TRBJ2-1
D gene: .
clone size: .
CDR3 DNA: TGTGCCACCAGCAGAGAACTAAGCTCCTACAATGAGCAGTTCTTC
CDR3 protein: CATSRELSSYNEQFF

V gene: TRBV12-3/TRBV12-4
J gene: TRBJ1-5
D gene: .
clone size: .
CDR3 DNA: TGTGCCAGCAGTTTTGGGGGCAATCAGCCCCAGCATTTT
CDR3 protein: CASSFGGNQPQHF

V gene: TRBV15
J gene: TRBJ2-5
D gene: .
clone size: .
CDR3 DNA: TGTGCCACCAGCAGAGACCTCATGACAGGCGGGTCGGAGACCCAGTACTTC
CDR3 protein: CATSRDLMTGGSETQYF

V gene: TRBV21-1
J gene: TRBJ1-2
D gene: .
clone size: .
CDR3 DNA: TGTGCCAGCAGCCGAACCGGGAGCAGGTCCGATAACTATGGCTACACCTTC
CDR3 protein: CASSRTGSRSDNYGYTF

V gene: TRBV7-8
J gene: TRBJ1-4
D gene: .
clone size: .
CDR3 DNA: TGTGCCAGCAGCCTCACAAGCCGTAATGAAAAACTGTTTTTT
CDR3 protein: CASSLTSRNEKLFF

V gene: TRBV7-3
J gene: TRBJ2-3
D gene: TRBD2
clone size: .
CDR3 DNA: TGTGCCAGCAGCCTGGGACTAGCGGGGGGCACAGATACGCAGTATTTT
CDR3 protein: CASSLGLAGGTDTQYF

V gene: TRBV2
J gene: TRBJ1-2
D gene: TRBD1
clone size: .
CDR3 DNA: TGTGCCAGCAGCCAAGGGGGACAGGTGTTTGGCTACACCTTC
CDR3 protein: CASSQGGQVFGYTF

V gene: TRBV11-2
J gene: TRBJ2-7
D gene: .
clone size: .
CDR3 DNA: TGTGCCAGCAGCGTTAGGTGGGACTACGAGCAGTACTTC
CDR3 protein: CASSVRWDYEQYF

V gene: TRBV4-1
J gene: TRBJ1-1
D gene: .
clone size: .
CDR3 DNA: TGCGCCAGCAGCCAAGATCCGACAGCCGTGGGAGCTTTCTTT
CDR3 protein: CASSQDPTAVGAFF

V gene: TRBV7-9
J gene: TRBJ1-3
D gene: TRBD1
clone size: few
CDR3 DNA: TGTGCAGGAGGACAGGGGGAATACACCATATATTTT
CDR3 protein: CAGGQGEYTIYF

V gene: TRBV5-1
J gene: TRBJ1-2
D gene: .
clone size: .
CDR3 DNA: TGCGCCAGCAGCTTGGTTGGAACGGACTATGGCTACACCTTC
CDR3 protein: CASSLVGTDYGYTF

V gene: TRBV7-2
J gene: TRBJ2-7
D gene: TRBD1
clone size: .
CDR3 DNA: TGTGCCAGCAGCTTCAGGACAGGGCCGCCTGAGTTC
CDR3 protein: CASSFRTGPPEF

V gene: TRBV6-6
J gene: TRBJ2-1
D gene: TRBD2
clone size: .
CDR3 DNA: TGTGCCAGCAGTCAAGGGAGGGCCTACAATGAGCAGTTCTTC
CDR3 protein: CASSQGRAYNEQFF

V gene: TRBV28
J gene: TRBJ2-5
D gene: .
clone size: .
CDR3 DNA: TGTGCCAGCAGTTTACGTTTGTGGCAGGGAGGTGGAACCCAGTACTTC
CDR3 protein: CASSLRLWQGGGTQYF

V gene: TRBV13
J gene: TRBJ1-2
D gene: .
clone size: .
CDR3 DNA: TGTGCCAGCAGCTTAGGCAAGGGCGGCTACACCTTC
CDR3 protein: CASSLGKGGYTF

V gene: TRBV3-1/TRBV3-2
J gene: TRBJ1-5
D gene: TRBD1
clone size: .
CDR3 DNA: TGTGCCAGCAGCCAAGATACAGGGGTTCGACAGCCCCAGCATTTT
CDR3 protein: CASSQDTGVRQPQHF

V gene: TRBV19
J gene: TRBJ1-5
D gene: .
clone size: .
CDR3 DNA: TGTGCCAGTAGTATGGATAGCAATCAGCCCCAGCATTTT
CDR3 protein: CASSMDSNQPQHF

V gene: TRBV7-9
J gene: TRBJ1-2
D gene: TRBD1
clone size: .
CDR3 DNA: TGTGCCAGCAACATACCTACAGGGGCTGGCTACACCTTC
CDR3 protein: CASNIPTGAGYTF

V gene: TRBV18
J gene: TRBJ2-3
D gene: .
clone size: .
CDR3 DNA: TGTGCCAGCTCACCACAAGGAAGCACAGATACGCAGTATTTT
CDR3 protein: CASSPQGSTDTQYF

V gene: TRBV20-1
J gene: TRBJ2-7
D gene: .
clone size: few
CDR3 DNA: TGCAGTGCTAACGGAGATCCGTACTTC
CDR3 protein: CSANGDPYF

V gene: TRBV10-3
J gene: TRBJ1-2
D gene: .
clone size: .
CDR3 DNA: TGTGCCATCAGTGAAGCTAAGGCGGGCTACACCTTC
CDR3 protein: CAISEAKAGYTF

V gene: TRBV2
J gene: TRBJ1-2
D gene: .
clone size: .
CDR3 DNA: TGTGCCAGCACCTCGGGAGGGGCTAACTATGGCTACACCTTC
CDR3 protein: CASTSGGANYGYTF

V gene: TRBV5-1
J gene: TRBJ2-1
D gene: .
clone size: .
CDR3 DNA: TGCGCCAGCAGCTTCCAAGCGGACAATGAGCAGTTCTTC
CDR3 protein: CASSFQADNEQFF

V gene: TRBV5-1
J gene: TRBJ1-4
D gene: TRBD1
clone size: .
CDR3 DNA: TGCGCCAGCAGCCCCTTACAGGGGGCGCGGGATGAAAAACTGTTTTTT
CDR3 protein: CASSPLQGARDEKLFF

V gene: TRBV11-2
J gene: TRBJ1-1
D gene: .
clone size: .
CDR3 DNA: TGTGCCACCAGGGGCGCGCACACTGAAGCTTTCTTT
CDR3 protein: CATRGAHTEAFF

V gene: TRBV19
J gene: TRBJ1-5
D gene: TRBD1
clone size: .
CDR3 DNA: TGTGCCAGTAGTAAGGGACAGGCAAACAATCAGCCCCAGCATTTT
CDR3 protein: CASSKGQANNQPQHF

V gene: TRBV6-5
J gene: TRBJ2-1
D gene: TRBD2
clone size: .
CDR3 DNA: TGTGCCAGCAGCCGTGGGACTAGCATCAATGAGCAGTTCTTC
CDR3 protein: CASSRGTSINEQFF

V gene: TRBV9
J gene: TRBJ1-3
D gene: .
clone size: .
CDR3 DNA: TGTGCCAGCAGCGTAGATTTACAGATTGGAAACACCATATATTTT
CDR3 protein: CASSVDLQIGNTIYF

V gene: TRBV5-4
J gene: TRBJ2-1
D gene: .
clone size: .
CDR3 DNA: TGTGCTGCACGAGTGGCCGGCGGCCGGAGAAATGAGCAGTTCTTC
CDR3 protein: CAARVAGGRRNEQFF

V gene: TRBV6-1
J gene: TRBJ2-7
D gene: .
clone size: .
CDR3 DNA: TGTGCCAGCAGTGAATTGGGTGCACTCGAGCAGTACTTC
CDR3 protein: CASSELGALEQYF

V gene: TRBV11-2
J gene: TRBJ2-7
D gene: TRBD2
clone size: once
CDR3 DNA: TGTGCCAGCAGCCTCGGTTTAGCGGGGGAGCAGTACTTC
CDR3 protein: CASSLGLAGEQYF

V gene: TRBV9
J gene: TRBJ1-1
D gene: .
clone size: .
CDR3 DNA: TGTGCCAGCAGCACATCAAGACAGGCCACTGAAGCTTTCTTT
CDR3 protein: CASSTSRQATEAFF

V gene: TRBV6-5
J gene: TRBJ1-1
D gene: TRBD1
clone size: .
CDR3 DNA: TGTGCCAGCAGGGGACAGGGGATTGGCGACACTGAAGCTTTCTTT
CDR3 protein: CASRGQGIGDTEAFF

V gene: TRBV2
J gene: TRBJ2-5
D gene: TRBD1
clone size: .
CDR3 DNA: TGTGCCAGCCGGACAGGGCAGGAGACCCAGTACTTC
CDR3 protein: CASRTGQETQYF

V gene: TRBV5-6
J gene: TRBJ2-3
D gene: .
clone size: .
CDR3 DNA: TGTGCCAGCAGCTTGGGTCCTGGACAGTATTTT
CDR3 protein: CASSLGPGQYF

V gene: TRBV9
J gene: TRBJ1-3
D gene: .
clone size: .
CDR3 DNA: TGTGCCAGCAGCGTAGAAGGGGTCGGGGGAAACACCATATATTTT
CDR3 protein: CASSVEGVGGNTIYF

V gene: TRBV7-9
J gene: TRBJ2-7
D gene: .
clone size: .
CDR3 DNA: TGTGCCAGCAGCTTAACAGGGGAGCAGTACTTC
CDR3 protein: CASSLTGEQYF

V gene: TRBV7-9
J gene: TRBJ2-3
D gene: .
clone size: .
CDR3 DNA: TGTGCCAGCAGCTTAGGGATACGTAGCGACCCTTCAGATACGCAGTATTTT
CDR3 protein: CASSLGIRSDPSDTQYF

V gene: TRBV14
J gene: TRBJ2-7
D gene: .
clone size: .
CDR3 DNA: TGTGCCAGCAGCCACCAGGACTCCTACGAGCAGTACTTC
CDR3 protein: CASSHQDSYEQYF

V gene: TRBV28
J gene: TRBJ2-7
D gene: TRBD2
clone size: .
CDR3 DNA: TGTGCCAGCAGTGTGACTAGCGGGAACTACGAGCAGTACTTC
CDR3 protein: CASSVTSGNYEQYF

V gene: TRBV7-6
J gene: TRBJ1-5
D gene: .
clone size: .
CDR3 DNA: TGTGCCAGCAGCCCAACTGGGGATCAGCCCCAGCATTTT
CDR3 protein: CASSPTGDQPQHF

V gene: TRBV28
J gene: TRBJ2-7
D gene: TRBD1
clone size: .
CDR3 DNA: TGTGCCAGCAGACTACCGGGACAGGGATACGAGCAGTACTTC
CDR3 protein: CASRLPGQGYEQYF

V gene: TRBV9
J gene: TRBJ1-2
D gene: .
clone size: .
CDR3 DNA: TGTGCCAGCAGCCCAGGGAGTGGGGCCCAATATGGCTACACCTTC
CDR3 protein: CASSPGSGAQYGYTF

V gene: TRBV20-1
J gene: TRBJ2-5
D gene: TRBD2
clone size: .
CDR3 DNA: TGCAGTGAAACTAGCGAAGAGACCCAGTACTTC
CDR3 protein: CSETSEETQYF

V gene: TRBV5-1
J gene: TRBJ1-2
D gene: .
clone size: .
CDR3 DNA: TGCGCCAGCAGCTTGGTCCGGGGGAGGGCCTACTATGGCTACACCTTC
CDR3 protein: CASSLVRGRAYYGYTF

V gene: TRBV11-2
J gene: TRBJ2-7
D gene: TRBD2
clone size: .
CDR3 DNA: TGTGCCAGCAGCACCGGGACTAGCGGCCGCGAGCAGTACTTC
CDR3 protein: CASSTGTSGREQYF

V gene: TRBV9
J gene: TRBJ2-2
D gene: TRBD2
clone size: once
CDR3 DNA: TGTGCCAGCAGCGTATCCAGCGGGATGGCGAACACCGGGGAGCTGTTTTTT
CDR3 protein: CASSVSSGMANTGELFF

V gene: TRBV3-1/TRBV3-2
J gene: TRBJ2-4
D gene: TRBD2
clone size: .
CDR3 DNA: TGTGCCAGCAGCCAACCCCTGACTGTGTTAGCGGGGGGGAAAAACATTCAGTACTTC
CDR3 protein: CASSQPLTVLAGGKNIQYF

V gene: TRBV5-1
J gene: TRBJ2-1
D gene: .
clone size: .
CDR3 DNA: TGCGCCAGCAGCTTACAGGGACCGTACAATGAGCAGTTCTTC
CDR3 protein: CASSLQGPYNEQFF

V gene: TRBV6-5
J gene: TRBJ1-2
D gene: .
clone size: .
CDR3 DNA: TGTGCCAGCAGTTACTCGACGGGGGAAGCCTATGGCTACACCTTC
CDR3 protein: CASSYSTGEAYGYTF

V gene: TRBV19
J gene: TRBJ1-5
D gene: .
clone size: once
CDR3 DNA: TGTGCCAGTAGTACCTACAGGGACCAGCCCCAGCATTTT
CDR3 protein: CASSTYRDQPQHF

V gene: TRBV9
J gene: TRBJ2-7
D gene: TRBD1
clone size: .
CDR3 DNA: TGTGCCAGCAGCCCCCAAAGGACAGGGGGGGCCTACGAGCAGTACTTC
CDR3 protein: CASSPQRTGGAYEQYF

V gene: TRBV24-1
J gene: TRBJ2-2
D gene: .
clone size: .
CDR3 DNA: TGTGCCACCAGTGAGTCGACAATAAACACCGGGGAGCTGTTTTTT
CDR3 protein: CATSESTINTGELFF